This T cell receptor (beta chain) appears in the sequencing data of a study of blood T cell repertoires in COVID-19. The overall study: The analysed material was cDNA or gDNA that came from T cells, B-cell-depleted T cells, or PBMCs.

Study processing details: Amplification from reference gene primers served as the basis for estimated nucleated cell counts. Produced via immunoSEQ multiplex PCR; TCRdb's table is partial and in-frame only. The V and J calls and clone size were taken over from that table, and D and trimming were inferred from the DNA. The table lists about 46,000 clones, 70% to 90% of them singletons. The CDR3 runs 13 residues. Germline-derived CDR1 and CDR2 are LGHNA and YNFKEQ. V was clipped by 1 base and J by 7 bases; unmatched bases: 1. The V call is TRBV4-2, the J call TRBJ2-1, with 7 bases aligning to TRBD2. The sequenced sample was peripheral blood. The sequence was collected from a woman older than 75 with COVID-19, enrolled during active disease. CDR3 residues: CASSQAAGNEQFF. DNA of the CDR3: TGTGCCAGCAGCCAAGCAGCGGGAAATGAGCAGTTCTTC.